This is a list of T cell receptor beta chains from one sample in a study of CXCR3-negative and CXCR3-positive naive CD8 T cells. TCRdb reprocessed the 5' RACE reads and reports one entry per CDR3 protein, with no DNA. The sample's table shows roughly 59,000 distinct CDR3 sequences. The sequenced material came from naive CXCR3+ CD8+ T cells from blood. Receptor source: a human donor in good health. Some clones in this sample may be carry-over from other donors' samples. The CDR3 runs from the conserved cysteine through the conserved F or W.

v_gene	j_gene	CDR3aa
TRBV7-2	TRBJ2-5	CASSSRGETQYF
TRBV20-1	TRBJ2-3	CSAAPRGPGTDTQYF
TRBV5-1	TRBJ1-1	CASSSAELNTEAFF
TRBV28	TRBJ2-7	CASTRVTGGPGEQYF
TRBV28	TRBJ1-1	CASSPQTVGSTEAFF
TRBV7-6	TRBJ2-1	CASSLAGSSYNEQLF
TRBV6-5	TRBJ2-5	CASSYSVRGGTETQYF
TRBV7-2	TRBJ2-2	CASSRRPPGELFF
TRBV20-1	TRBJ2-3	CSALRTGESDTQYF
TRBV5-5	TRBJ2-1	CASSLVTRVGNEQFF
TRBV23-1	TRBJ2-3	CASSQSDGRAGGSTDTQYF
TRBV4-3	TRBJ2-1	CASSQEGSGPYNEQFF
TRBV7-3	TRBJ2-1	CASTPSGDYNEQFF
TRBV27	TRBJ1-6	CASSLSGQGKFSPLHF
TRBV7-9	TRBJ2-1	CASSPRRYNEQFF
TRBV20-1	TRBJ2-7	CSARTGGSSYEQYF
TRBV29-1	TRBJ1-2	CSVEEWGPALGDGYTF
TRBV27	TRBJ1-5	CASSLGVGGQPQHF
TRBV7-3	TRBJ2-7	CASSSLSGPYEQYF
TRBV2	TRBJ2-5	CATGQGSYMETQYF
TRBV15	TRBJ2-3	CAPKGIMTHRRTDTQYF
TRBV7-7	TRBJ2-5	CASSPGLAETQYF
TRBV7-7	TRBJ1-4	CASSSTGGADEKLFF
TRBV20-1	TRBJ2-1	CSASTSGGPHEQFF
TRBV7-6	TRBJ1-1	CASSFGQGTEAFF
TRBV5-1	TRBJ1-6	CASRDDPRTFGNSPLHF
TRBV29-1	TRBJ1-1	CSVGWTGQWVTEAFF
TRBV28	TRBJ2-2	CASSFFSNTGELFF
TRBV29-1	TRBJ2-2	CSVRATLTGELFF
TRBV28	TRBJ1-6	CASSLGQEDSPLHF
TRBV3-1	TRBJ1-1	CASSPLGEMNTEAFF
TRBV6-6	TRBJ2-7	CASREGGGVFEQYF
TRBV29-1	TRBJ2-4	CSVRPWDSENIQYF
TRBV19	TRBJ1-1	CASRAGPGYTEAFF
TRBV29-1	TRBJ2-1	CSAGTSGRDIFF
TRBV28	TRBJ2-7	CASSPGFSYEQYF
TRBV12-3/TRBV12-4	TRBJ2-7	CASSLTLAGYYEQYF